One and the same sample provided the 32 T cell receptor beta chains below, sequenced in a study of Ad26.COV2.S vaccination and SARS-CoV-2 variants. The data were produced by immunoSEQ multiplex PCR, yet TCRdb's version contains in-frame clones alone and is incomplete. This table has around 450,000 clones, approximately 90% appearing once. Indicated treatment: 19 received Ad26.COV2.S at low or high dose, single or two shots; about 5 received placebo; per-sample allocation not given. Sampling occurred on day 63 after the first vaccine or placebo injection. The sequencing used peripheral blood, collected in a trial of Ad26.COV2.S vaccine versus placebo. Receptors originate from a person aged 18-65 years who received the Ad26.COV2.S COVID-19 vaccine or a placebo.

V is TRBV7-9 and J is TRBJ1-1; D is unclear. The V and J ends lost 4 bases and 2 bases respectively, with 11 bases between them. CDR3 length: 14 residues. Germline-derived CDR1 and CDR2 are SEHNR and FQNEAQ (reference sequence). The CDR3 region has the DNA TGTGCCAGCAGCTCATGGACTGAAAACACTGAAGCTTTCTTT. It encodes CASSSWTENTEAFF.

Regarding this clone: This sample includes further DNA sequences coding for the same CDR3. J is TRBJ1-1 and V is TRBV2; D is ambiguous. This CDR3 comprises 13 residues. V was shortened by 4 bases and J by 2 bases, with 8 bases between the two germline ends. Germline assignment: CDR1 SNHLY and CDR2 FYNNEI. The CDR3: CASSVRLNTEAFF. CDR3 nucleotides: TGTGCCAGCAGTGTGCGGCTCAACACTGAAGCTTTCTTT.

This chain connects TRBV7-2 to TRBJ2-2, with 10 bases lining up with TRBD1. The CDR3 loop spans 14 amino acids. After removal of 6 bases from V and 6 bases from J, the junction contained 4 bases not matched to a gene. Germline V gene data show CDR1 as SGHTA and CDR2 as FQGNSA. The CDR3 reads CASSGTGASGELFF. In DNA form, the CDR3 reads TGTGCCAGCAGTGGGACAGGGGCCTCCGGGGAGCTGTTTTTT. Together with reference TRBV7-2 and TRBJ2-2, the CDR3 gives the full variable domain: GAGVSQSPSNKVTEKGKDVELRCDPISGHTALYWYRQSLGQGLEFLIYFQGNSAPDKSGLPSDRFSAERTGGSVSTLTIQRTQQEDSAVYLCASSGTGASGELFFGEGSRLTVL.

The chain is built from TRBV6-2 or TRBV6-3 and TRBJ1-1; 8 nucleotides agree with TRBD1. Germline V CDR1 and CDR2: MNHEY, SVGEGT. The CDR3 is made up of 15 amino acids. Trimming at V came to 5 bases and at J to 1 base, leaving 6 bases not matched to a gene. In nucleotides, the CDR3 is TGTGCCAGCAGTCAGGGGGCAAGGTGGAACACTGAAGCTTTCTTT. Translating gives CASSQGARWNTEAFF.

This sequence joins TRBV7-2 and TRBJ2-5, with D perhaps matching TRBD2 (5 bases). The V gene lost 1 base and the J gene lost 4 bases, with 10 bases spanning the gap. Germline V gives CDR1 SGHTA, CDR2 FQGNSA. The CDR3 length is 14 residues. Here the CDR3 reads CASSLGLARETQYF. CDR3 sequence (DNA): TGTGCCAGCAGCTTAGGGCTAGCTCGAGAGACCCAGTACTTC.

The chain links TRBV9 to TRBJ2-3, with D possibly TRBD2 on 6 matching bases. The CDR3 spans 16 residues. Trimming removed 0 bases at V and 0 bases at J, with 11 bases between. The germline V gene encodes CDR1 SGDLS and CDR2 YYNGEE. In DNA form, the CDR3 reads TGTGCCAGCAGCGTAGGGTTAGCGGACAGCACAGATACGCAGTATTTT. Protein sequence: CASSVGLADSTDTQYF.

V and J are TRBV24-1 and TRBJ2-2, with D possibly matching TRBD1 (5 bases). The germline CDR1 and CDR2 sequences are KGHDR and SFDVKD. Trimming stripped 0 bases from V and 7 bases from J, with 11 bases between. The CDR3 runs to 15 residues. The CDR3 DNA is TGTGCCACCAGTGATTTGCATAGAACAGGCGGGGAGCTGTTTTTT. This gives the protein CATSDLHRTGGELFF.

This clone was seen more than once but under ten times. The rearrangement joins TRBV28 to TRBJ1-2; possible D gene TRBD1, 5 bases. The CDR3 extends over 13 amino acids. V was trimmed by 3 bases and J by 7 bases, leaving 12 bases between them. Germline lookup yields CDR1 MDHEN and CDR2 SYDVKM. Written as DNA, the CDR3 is TGTGCCAGCAGTTTGAGCCCAGGGCTTGGCTACACCTTC. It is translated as CASSLSPGLGYTF.

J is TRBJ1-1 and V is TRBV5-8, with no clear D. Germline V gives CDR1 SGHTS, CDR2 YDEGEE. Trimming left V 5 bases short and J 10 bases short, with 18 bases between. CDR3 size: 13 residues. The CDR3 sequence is CASRQDVYGRAFF. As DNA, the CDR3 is TGTGCCAGCAGGCAAGACGTCTATGGAAGAGCTTTCTTT.

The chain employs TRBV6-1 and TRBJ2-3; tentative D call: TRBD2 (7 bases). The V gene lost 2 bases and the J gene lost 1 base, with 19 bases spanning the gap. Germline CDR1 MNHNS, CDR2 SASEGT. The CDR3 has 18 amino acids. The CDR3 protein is CASSEFSGGRTRTDTQYF. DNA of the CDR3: TGTGCCAGCAGTGAATTTTCGGGGGGCAGGACCCGCACAGATACGCAGTATTTT.

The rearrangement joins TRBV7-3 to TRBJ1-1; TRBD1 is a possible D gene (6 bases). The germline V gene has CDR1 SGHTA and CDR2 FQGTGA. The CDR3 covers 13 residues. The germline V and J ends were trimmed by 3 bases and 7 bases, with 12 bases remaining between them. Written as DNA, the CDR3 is TGTGCCAGCAGCTTTAGGAGAGGGGGTGAAGCTTTCTTT. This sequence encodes CASSFRRGGEAFF.

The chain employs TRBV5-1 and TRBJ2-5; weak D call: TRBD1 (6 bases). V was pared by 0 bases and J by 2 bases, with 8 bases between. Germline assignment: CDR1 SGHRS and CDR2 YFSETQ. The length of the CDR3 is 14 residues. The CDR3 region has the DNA TGCGCCAGCAGCTTGGACAGGGAGCAAGAGACCCAGTACTTC. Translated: CASSLDREQETQYF.

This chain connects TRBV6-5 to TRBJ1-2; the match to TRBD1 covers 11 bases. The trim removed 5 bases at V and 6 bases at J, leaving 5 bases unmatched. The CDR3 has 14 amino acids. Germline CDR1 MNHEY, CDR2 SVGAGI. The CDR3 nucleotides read TGTGCCAGCAGTAAGGGACAGGGGGAGAATGGCTACACCTTC. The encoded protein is CASSKGQGENGYTF.

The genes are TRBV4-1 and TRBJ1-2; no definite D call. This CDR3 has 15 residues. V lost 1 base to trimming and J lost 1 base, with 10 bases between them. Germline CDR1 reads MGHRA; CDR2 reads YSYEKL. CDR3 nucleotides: TGCGCCAGCAGCCAAGGGACGGAGCGTAACTATGGCTACACCTTC. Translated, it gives CASSQGTERNYGYTF.

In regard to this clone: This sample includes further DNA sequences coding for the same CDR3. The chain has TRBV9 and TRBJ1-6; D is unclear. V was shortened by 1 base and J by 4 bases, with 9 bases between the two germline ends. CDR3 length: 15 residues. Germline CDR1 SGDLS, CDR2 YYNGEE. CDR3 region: CASSVTGSYNSPLHF. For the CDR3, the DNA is TGTGCCAGCAGCGTAACGGGATCGTATAATTCACCCCTCCACTTT. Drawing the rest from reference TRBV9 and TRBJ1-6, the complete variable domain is DSGVTQTPKHLITATGQRVTLRCSPRSGDLSVYWYQQSLDQGLQFLIQYYNGEERAKGNILERFSAQQFPDLHSELNLSSLELGDSALYFCASSVTGSYNSPLHFGNGTRLTVT.

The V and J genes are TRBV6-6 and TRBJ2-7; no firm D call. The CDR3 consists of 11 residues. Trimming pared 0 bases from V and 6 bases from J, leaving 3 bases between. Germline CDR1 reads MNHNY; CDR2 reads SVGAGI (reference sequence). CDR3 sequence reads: CASSYSTEQYF. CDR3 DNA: TGTGCCAGCAGTTACTCGACCGAGCAGTACTTC.

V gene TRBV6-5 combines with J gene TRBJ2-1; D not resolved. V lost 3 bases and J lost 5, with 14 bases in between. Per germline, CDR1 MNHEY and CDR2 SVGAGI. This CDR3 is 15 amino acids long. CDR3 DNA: TGTGCCAGCAGTTATACCTTTCAGGTGAACAATGAGCAGTTCTTC. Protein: CASSYTFQVNNEQFF.

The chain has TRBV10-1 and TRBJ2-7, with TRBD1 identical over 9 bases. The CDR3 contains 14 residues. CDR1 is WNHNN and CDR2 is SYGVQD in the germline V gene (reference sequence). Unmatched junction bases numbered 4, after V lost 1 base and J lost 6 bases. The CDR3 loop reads CASSEYRGPSEQYF. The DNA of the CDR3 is TGCGCCAGCAGTGAGTACAGGGGGCCCTCCGAGCAGTACTTC.

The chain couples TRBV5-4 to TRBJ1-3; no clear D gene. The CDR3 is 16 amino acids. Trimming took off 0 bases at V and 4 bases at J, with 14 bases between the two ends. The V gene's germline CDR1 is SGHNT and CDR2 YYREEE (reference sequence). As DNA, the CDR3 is TGTGCCAGCAGCTTGGCTCGAGGTGGAGGCGGAAACACCATATATTTT. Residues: CASSLARGGGGNTIYF.

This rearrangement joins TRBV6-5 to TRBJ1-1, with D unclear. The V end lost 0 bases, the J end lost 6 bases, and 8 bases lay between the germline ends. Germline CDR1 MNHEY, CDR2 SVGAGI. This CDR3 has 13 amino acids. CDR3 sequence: CASSYSFTAEAFF. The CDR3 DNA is TGTGCCAGCAGTTACTCGTTTACAGCTGAAGCTTTCTTT.

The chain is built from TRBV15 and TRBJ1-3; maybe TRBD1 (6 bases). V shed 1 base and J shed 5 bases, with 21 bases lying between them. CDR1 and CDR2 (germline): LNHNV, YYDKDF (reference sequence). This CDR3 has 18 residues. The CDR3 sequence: CATSRGKGDRRGRNTIYF. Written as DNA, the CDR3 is TGTGCCACCAGCAGAGGGAAGGGGGACCGTCGAGGACGAAACACCATATATTTT.

The CDR3 spells CAWSIGWPNEKLFF. Here the CDR3 DNA reads TGTGCCTGGAGTATAGGGTGGCCTAATGAAAAACTGTTTTTT. The V and J genes are TRBV30 and TRBJ1-4; D not certain. The germline V gene has CDR1 GTSNPN and CDR2 SVGIG (reference sequence). With 2 bases removed from V and 3 bases from J, the gap between germline ends came to 10 bases. This CDR3 comprises 14 residues.

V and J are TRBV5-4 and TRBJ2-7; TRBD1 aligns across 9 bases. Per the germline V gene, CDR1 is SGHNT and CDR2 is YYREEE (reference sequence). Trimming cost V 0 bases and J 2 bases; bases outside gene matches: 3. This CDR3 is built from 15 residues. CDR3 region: CASSLVGTGTYEQYF. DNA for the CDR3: TGTGCCAGCAGCTTGGTAGGGACAGGGACCTACGAGCAGTACTTC.

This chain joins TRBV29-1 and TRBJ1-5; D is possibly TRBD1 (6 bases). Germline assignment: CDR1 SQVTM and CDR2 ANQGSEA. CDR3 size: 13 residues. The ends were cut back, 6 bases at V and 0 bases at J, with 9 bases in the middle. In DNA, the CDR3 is TGCAGCGTAAGGGGGGGTAGCAATCAGCCCCAGCATTTT. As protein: CSVRGGSNQPQHF.

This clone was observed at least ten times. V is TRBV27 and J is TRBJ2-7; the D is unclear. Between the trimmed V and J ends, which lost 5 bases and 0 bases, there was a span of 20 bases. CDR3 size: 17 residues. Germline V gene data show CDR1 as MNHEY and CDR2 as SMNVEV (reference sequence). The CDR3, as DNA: TGTGCCAGCAGTGCCAAAACTACAGCGATACGCTCCTACGAGCAGTACTTC. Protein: CASSAKTTAIRSYEQYF.

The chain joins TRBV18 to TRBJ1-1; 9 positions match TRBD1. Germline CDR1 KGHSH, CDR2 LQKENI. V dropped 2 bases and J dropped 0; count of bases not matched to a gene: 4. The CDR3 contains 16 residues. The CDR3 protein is CASSPFDRGMNTEAFF. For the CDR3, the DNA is TGTGCCAGCTCACCATTTGACAGGGGGATGAACACTGAAGCTTTCTTT.

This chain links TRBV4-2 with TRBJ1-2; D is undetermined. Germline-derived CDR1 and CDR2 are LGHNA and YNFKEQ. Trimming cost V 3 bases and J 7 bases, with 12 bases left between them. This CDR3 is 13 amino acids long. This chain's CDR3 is CASSHLGFSGYTF. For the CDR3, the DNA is TGTGCCAGCAGCCATCTCGGTTTTTCTGGCTACACCTTC.

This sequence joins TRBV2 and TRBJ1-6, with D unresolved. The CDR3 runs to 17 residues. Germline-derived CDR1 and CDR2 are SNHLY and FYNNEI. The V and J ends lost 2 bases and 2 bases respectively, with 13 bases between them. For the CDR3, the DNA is TGTGCCAGCAGTGAACACCCCTGGGCGGCCTATAATTCACCCCTCCACTTT. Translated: CASSEHPWAAYNSPLHF.

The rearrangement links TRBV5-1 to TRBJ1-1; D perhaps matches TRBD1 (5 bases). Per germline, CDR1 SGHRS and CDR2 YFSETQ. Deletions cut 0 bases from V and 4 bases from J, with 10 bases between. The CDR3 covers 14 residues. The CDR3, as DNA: TGCGCCAGCAGCTTGGTGGGGGGTAGCACTGAAGCTTTCTTT. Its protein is CASSLVGGSTEAFF.

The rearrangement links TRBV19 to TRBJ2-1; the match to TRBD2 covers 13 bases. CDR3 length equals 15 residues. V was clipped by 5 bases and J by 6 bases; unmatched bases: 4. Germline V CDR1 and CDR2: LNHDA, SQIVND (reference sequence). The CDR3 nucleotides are TGTGCCAGTAGTGCGGGACTAGCGGGATTCAATGAGCAGTTCTTC. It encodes CASSAGLAGFNEQFF.

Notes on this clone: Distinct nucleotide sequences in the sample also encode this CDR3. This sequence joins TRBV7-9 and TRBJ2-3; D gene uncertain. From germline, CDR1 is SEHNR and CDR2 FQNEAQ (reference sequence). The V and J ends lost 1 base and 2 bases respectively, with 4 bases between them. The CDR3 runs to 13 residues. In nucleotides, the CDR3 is TGTGCCAGCAGCTTAGGGACCACAGATACGCAGTATTTT. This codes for CASSLGTTDTQYF. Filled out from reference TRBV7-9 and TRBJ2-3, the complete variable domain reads DTGVSQNPRHKITKRGQNVTFRCDPISEHNRLYWYRQTLGQGPEFLTYFQNEAQLEKSRLLSDRFSAERPKGSFSTLEIQRTEQGDSAMYLCASSLGTTDTQYFGPGTRLTVL.

CDR3 coding DNA: TGTGCCATCAGTGAGTCTGGACAGGGGGCGCGGAATCAGCCCCAGCATTTT. Translation gives CAISESGQGARNQPQHF. This chain joins TRBV10-3 and TRBJ1-5; TRBD1 aligns across 11 bases. V lost 0 bases, J lost 4 bases, and 5 bases stayed unmatched. The CDR3 sequence is 17 residues long. Looked up from germline, CDR1 is ENHRY and CDR2 is SYGVKD.